This entry concerns a single T cell receptor (beta chain). Source study methods: From reference gene primer amplification, estimates of nucleated cell counts were derived. TCRdb's copy holds only in-frame clones and misses some; the assay was immunoSEQ multiplex PCR. The V and J calls and clone size were taken over from that table, and D and trimming were inferred from the DNA. The table shows roughly 300,000 clones, with 89% occurring only once. The sample is drawn from a study of blood T cell repertoires in COVID-19. Trimming shortened V by 4 bases and J by 5 bases, and 11 bases separated the two germline ends. CDR1 SQVTM and CDR2 ANQGSEA come from the germline V gene. The CDR3 runs 12 residues.

This chain connects TRBV29-1 to TRBJ2-5; maybe TRBD1 (5 bases). The source is a man aged 18 to 29 who had recovered from COVID-19. What was sequenced was peripheral blood. CDR3 residues: CSVAGLSETQYF. The CDR3 DNA is TGCAGCGTTGCAGGGTTGTCGGAGACCCAGTACTTC.